One sample yielded the 20 T cell receptor beta chains listed below, sequenced in a study of CD8+CD57+ T cells in acquired aplastic anemia. TCR beta VDJ and CDR3 profiles were obtained from a genomic DNA template. TCRdb itself ran the reads through MiXCR, one entry per CDR3 protein. The table has tens of thousands of distinct CDR3 sequences, approximately 46% seen once; the top ten hold 65% to 80%. Material: sorted CD4+, CD8+, or CD8+CD57+ T cells (not recorded which) from PBMCs. These receptors were collected from a human donor in good health, serving as a control.

This sequence joins TRBV25-1 and TRBJ1-1; 7 nucleotides align to TRBD1. Per germline, CDR1 MGHDK and CDR2 SYGVNS. The CDR3 is made up of 13 amino acids. V lost 6 bases to trimming and J lost 9 bases; unmatched junction nucleotides: 10. CDR3 DNA sequence: TGTGCCAGCAGACAGGGGATGGCGGGGAAAGCTTTCTTT. As protein: CASRQGMAGKAFF. The full variable domain, in which reference TRBV25-1 and TRBJ1-1 provide the parts outside the CDR3, is EADIYQTPRYLVIGTGKKITLECSQTMGHDKMYWYQQDPGMELHLIHYSYGVNSTEKGDLSSESTVSRIRTEHFPLTLESARPSHTSQYLCASRQGMAGKAFFGQGTRLTVV.

The sample holds a few counts of this clonotype. The chain couples TRBV2 to TRBJ1-2, with unresolved D. The CDR3 totals 13 residues. The V gene lost 3 bases and the J gene lost 8 bases, with 13 bases spanning the gap. Germline V gene lookup returns CDR1 SNHLY and CDR2 FYNNEI. CDR3 bases: TGTGCCAGCAGTGAGACTACTAGTAAGGGCTACACCTTC. Protein product: CASSETTSKGYTF.

Note on this clonotype: One end of the junction fails to match germline, which may point to a read error. V and J are TRBV6-1 and TRBJ2-3, with D uncertain. Germline V lookup: CDR1 MNHNS, CDR2 SASEGT. The CDR3 spans 14 residues. The CDR3 sequence is CASSDWQGTDTQYF. In DNA, the CDR3 is TGTGCTAGCAGCGATTGGCAGGGCACAGATACGCAGTATTTT.

In regard to this clonotype: One base away lies a much larger clone, so this may be a sequencing read error. CDR3 nucleotides: TGCAGTGCCCCGAGGGAGGGTGGGGGCGATGTCAATGGGCAGTTCTTC. Protein: CSAPREGGGDVNGQFF. The chain joins TRBV20-1 to TRBJ2-1; a weak D match, TRBD2 (7 bases). The CDR3 extends over 16 amino acids. Per germline, CDR1 DFQATT and CDR2 SNEGSKA (reference sequence).

V usage is TRBV24-1 and J usage is TRBJ2-5; 8 nucleotides line up with TRBD1. The CDR3 has 16 residues. The ends lost 4 bases at V and 0 bases at J; junction bases unmatched: 6. CDR1 is KGHDR and CDR2 is SFDVKD in the germline V gene. CDR3 sequence reads: CATSDAGGRDQETQYF. The CDR3 DNA reads TGTGCCACCAGTGACGCAGGGGGCCGTGACCAAGAGACCCAGTACTTC.

The rearrangement links TRBV19 to TRBJ2-1; D is perhaps TRBD1 (5 bases). V dropped 1 base and J dropped 5 bases, with 6 bases sitting between them. The CDR3 sequence is 13 residues long. Germline V CDR1 and CDR2: LNHDA, SQIVND (reference sequence). The CDR3, as DNA: TGTGCCAGTAGTATAGGACAGCACAATGAGCAGTTCTTC. As protein: CASSIGQHNEQFF.

This clonotype was found many times. V and J are TRBV10-2 and TRBJ2-3; D remains ambiguous. The germline CDR1 and CDR2 sequences are WSHSY and SAAADI. V lost 8 bases and J lost 1, with 13 bases in between. There are 14 residues in the CDR3. The CDR3 DNA sequence: TGCGCCAGCCTTAGGATGGGTGGCACAGATACGCAGTATTTT. This sequence encodes CASLRMGGTDTQYF.

This clonotype was detected many times. The rearrangement uses TRBV6-4 and TRBJ2-2; D may be TRBD2 (6 bases). The CDR3 extends over 13 amino acids. Trimming took 2 bases from V and 5 from J, leaving 6 bases between them. The V gene's germline CDR1 is MRHNA and CDR2 SNTAGT. The CDR3 nucleotides read TGTGCCAGCAGTGACAGCGGGACCGGGGAGCTGTTTTTT. Translating gives CASSDSGTGELFF.

The chain links TRBV29-1 to TRBJ1-1; 8 bases align to TRBD1. V was clipped by 5 bases and J by 3 bases; unmatched bases: 5. Germline V gene sequence: CDR1 SQVTM, CDR2 ANQGSEA. This CDR3 is 13 amino acids long. Here the CDR3 reads CSVLTGVDTEAFF. The CDR3 nucleotides read TGCAGCGTTCTGACAGGGGTTGACACTGAAGCTTTCTTT.

This clonotype showed up many times. The chain recombines TRBV10-3 with TRBJ2-7, with TRBD2 matching 7 bases. V lost 0 bases to trimming and J lost 2 bases; unmatched junction nucleotides: 7. In germline, CDR1 is ENHRY, CDR2 SYGVKD. CDR3 length equals 16 residues. CDR3 protein: CAISESFGRVTYEQYF. In nucleotides, the CDR3 is TGTGCCATCAGTGAGTCGTTTGGGAGGGTTACCTACGAGCAGTACTTC.

The chain uses TRBV13 and TRBJ2-2, with 8 bases matching TRBD2. Per germline, CDR1 PRHDT and CDR2 FYEKMQ (reference sequence). J gave up 4 bases and V 6 bases, and 7 bases lay outside the gene matches. This CDR3 comprises 15 residues. The CDR3 DNA follows: TGTGCCAGCAGTCCAGCGGGAGAGGGCACCGGGGAGCTGTTTTTT. Translating it yields CASSPAGEGTGELFF.

This clonotype occurred many times. The rearrangement joins TRBV12-3 or TRBV12-4 to TRBJ2-5, with a possible D match to TRBD1 (6 bases). The CDR3 runs 14 residues. The V end was cut by 5 bases, the J end by 3 bases, with 13 bases between. The CDR3 region has the DNA TGTGCCAGCAGTCATTACGGACAGAAAGAGACCCAGTACTTC. Protein: CASSHYGQKETQYF.

This clonotype was observed at least ten times. The CDR3 sequence is CASSPQLGSQSETQYF. The CDR3 DNA sequence: TGTGCCAGCAGCCCACAACTGGGGTCCCAATCTGAGACCCAGTACTTC. The V gene is TRBV7-9, the J gene TRBJ2-5, with D unclear. Per the germline V gene, CDR1 is SEHNR and CDR2 is FQNEAQ (reference sequence). V shed 5 bases and J shed 5 bases, with 21 bases lying between them. This CDR3 has 16 amino acids.

This clonotype occurred many times. This rearrangement joins TRBV9 to TRBJ2-1; 9 nucleotides agree with TRBD2. Germline loops: CDR1 SGDLS, CDR2 YYNGEE. The CDR3 runs 15 residues. V lost 0 bases, J lost 5 bases, and 3 bases stayed unmatched. CDR3 sequence: CASSVASGTDNEQFF. CDR3 DNA sequence: TGTGCCAGCAGCGTAGCTAGCGGGACCGACAATGAGCAGTTCTTC. The full variable domain, with the rest looked up from reference TRBV9 and TRBJ2-1, is DSGVTQTPKHLITATGQRVTLRCSPRSGDLSVYWYQQSLDQGLQFLIQYYNGEERAKGNILERFSAQQFPDLHSELNLSSLELGDSALYFCASSVASGTDNEQFFGPGTRLTVL.

Only a few counts were recorded for this clonotype. The chain links TRBV29-1 to TRBJ1-1; D call uncertain. Trimming stripped 4 bases from V and 4 bases from J, with 10 bases between. This CDR3 region has 12 residues. Germline loops: CDR1 SQVTM, CDR2 ANQGSEA. In DNA, the CDR3 is TGCAGCGTTGTAGGCGAGGGCACTGAAGCTTTCTTT. Translated: CSVVGEGTEAFF.

This clonotype was counted at least ten times. The V gene is TRBV2, the J gene TRBJ1-5, with no clear D. Germline V CDR1 and CDR2: SNHLY, FYNNEI. Trimming removed 4 bases from V and 3 bases from J, with 10 bases in between. CDR3 length: 14 amino acids. The chain's CDR3 is CASSGAGFNQPQHF. DNA for the CDR3: TGTGCCAGCAGTGGGGCTGGGTTCAATCAGCCCCAGCATTTT. The full variable domain, with the rest looked up from reference TRBV2 and TRBJ1-5, is EPEVTQTPSHQVTQMGQEVILRCVPISNHLYFYWYRQILGQKVEFLVSFYNNEISEKSEIFDDQFSVERPDGSNFTLKIRSTKLEDSAMYFCASSGAGFNQPQHFGDGTRLSIL.

This clonotype came up many times. The chain joins TRBV19 to TRBJ2-7; tentatively, D is TRBD1 (5 bases). The CDR3 totals 12 residues. Germline V gene lookup returns CDR1 LNHDA and CDR2 SQIVND (reference sequence). The V end was cut by 6 bases, the J end by 4 bases, with 10 bases between. The CDR3: CASSPAGYEQYF. CDR3 in DNA: TGTGCCAGTAGCCCAGCAGGGTACGAGCAGTACTTC.

The V gene is TRBV9, the J gene TRBJ1-2, with 8 bases identical to TRBD1. In germline, CDR1 is SGDLS, CDR2 YYNGEE. This CDR3 is built from 12 residues. V was clipped by 6 bases and J by 4 bases; unmatched bases: 2. CDR3 DNA: TGTGCCAGCAACACAGGGGGCTATGGCTACACCTTC. Translated, it gives CASNTGGYGYTF.

In regard to this clonotype: This may be a read error, as it is one base from a much larger clone. The chain couples TRBV25-1 to TRBJ2-3; 8 bases agree with TRBD2. This CDR3 spans 15 amino acids. The V gene's germline CDR1 is MGHDK and CDR2 SYGVNS. CDR3 sequence: CASSALAGFTDAQYF. The CDR3 nucleotides read TGTGCCAGCAGTGCCCTAGCGGGTTTCACAGATGCGCAGTATTTT.

This clonotype was detected only a few times. A much bigger clone sits one base away, suggesting this may be a read error. The chain couples TRBV2 to TRBJ2-7; a possible D gene is TRBD1 (6 bases). CDR1 and CDR2 from the germline V gene are SNHLY and FYNNEI. The CDR3 totals 14 residues. For the CDR3, the DNA is TGTGCCAGCAACGACAGGATATACTCCCACGAGCAGTACTTC. It codes for CASNDRIYSHEQYF.